These 16 T cell receptor beta chains originate from one sample sequenced in a study of blood T cell repertoires in COVID-19. Measured with immunoSEQ multiplex PCR; TCRdb has only the in-frame clones, and not every one. Of 200,000 to 250,000 clones listed, 84% are singletons. The specimen sequenced was peripheral blood. The receptors stem from a woman aged 55 to 70 who had recovered from COVID-19.

The chain is built from TRBV20-1 and TRBJ2-7; D gene uncertain. Trimming stripped 3 bases from V and 1 base from J, with 7 bases between. In germline, CDR1 is DFQATT, CDR2 SNEGSKA (reference sequence). The CDR3 loop spans 12 amino acids. CDR3 coding DNA: TGCAGTGCTAGTACACAGTCCTACGAGCAGTACTTC. Translated, it gives CSASTQSYEQYF.

This chain links TRBV19 with TRBJ2-5; D possibly corresponds to TRBD2 (7 bases). The germline V gene encodes CDR1 LNHDA and CDR2 SQIVND (reference sequence). The CDR3 is 16 residues long. The V end was cut by 3 bases, the J end by 0 bases, with 14 bases between. CDR3 DNA sequence: TGTGCCAGTAGTATTAGGGGGGGGACGTACCAAGAGACCCAGTACTTC. This translates into CASSIRGGTYQETQYF.

This clone has just a few counts. The CDR3 nucleotides read TGTGCCAGCAGCTTTCTACCGGCGGGGTCTAGATATGGCTACACCTTC. Encoded protein: CASSFLPAGSRYGYTF. The chain employs TRBV5-4 and TRBJ1-2; no definite D call. The V end lost 2 bases, the J end lost 5 bases, and 19 bases lay between the germline ends. Per germline, CDR1 SGHNT and CDR2 YYREEE (reference sequence). This CDR3 is 16 amino acids long.

The chain is built from TRBV10-3 and TRBJ2-5, with 9 positions matching TRBD2. The ends lost 3 bases at V and 5 bases at J; junction bases unmatched: 7. The CDR3 covers 15 residues. Germline V gene lookup returns CDR1 ENHRY and CDR2 SYGVKD. CDR3 coding DNA: TGTGCCATCAGTGAAGGCGGGGGGGCTCGGGAGACCCAGTACTTC. Encoded protein: CAISEGGGARETQYF.

The chain employs TRBV19 and TRBJ2-5; D not resolved. Germline assignment: CDR1 LNHDA and CDR2 SQIVND (reference sequence). There are 14 residues in the CDR3. The germline V and J ends were trimmed by 1 base and 5 bases, with 11 bases remaining between them. The CDR3: CASSIAGGRETQYF. The DNA of the CDR3 is TGTGCCAGTAGTATAGCCGGCGGTCGGGAGACCCAGTACTTC.

The chain combines TRBV7-9 with TRBJ1-4; D remains ambiguous. Trimming left V 0 bases short and J 8 bases short, with 16 bases between. The CDR3 length is 16 residues. From germline, CDR1 is SEHNR and CDR2 FQNEAQ (reference sequence). CDR3 nucleotide sequence: TGTGCCAGCAGCTTAGCGCGGAGGGTAATAGGAGAAAAACTGTTTTTT. Protein sequence: CASSLARRVIGEKLFF.

V gene TRBV11-2 combines with J gene TRBJ2-1, with 8 bases that match TRBD2. V gave up 6 bases and J gave up 13 bases; unmatched junction bases: 5. Germline V gives CDR1 SGHAT, CDR2 FQNNGV. The CDR3 has 11 residues. DNA of the CDR3: TGTGCCAGCAGATTTAGGACTAGCCAGTTCTTC. The encoded protein is CASRFRTSQFF. Complete variable domain (other parts from reference TRBV11-2 and TRBJ2-1): EAGVAQSPRYKIIEKRQSVAFWCNPISGHATLYWYQQILGQGPKLLIQFQNNGVVDDSQLPKDRFSAERLKGVDSTLKIQPAKLEDSAVYLCASRFRTSQFFGPGTRLTVL.

The chain uses TRBV6-2 or TRBV6-3 and TRBJ2-1; 8 positions agree with TRBD2. This CDR3 region has 17 residues. Germline values: CDR1 MNHEY, CDR2 SVGEGT. V was clipped by 4 bases and J by 2 bases; unmatched bases: 10. The CDR3 here is CASSSALGRGAYNEQFF. DNA for the CDR3: TGTGCCAGCAGTTCAGCTCTAGGGCGGGGGGCCTACAATGAGCAGTTCTTC.

This clone was picked up one time. The chain recombines TRBV7-2 with TRBJ1-2; TRBD1 might be the D (5 bases). The V end was cut by 2 bases, the J end by 4 bases, with 14 bases between. CDR1 and CDR2 (germline): SGHTA, FQGNSA. The CDR3 covers 15 residues. DNA of the CDR3: TGTGCCAGCAGCTTACAGCCCGGGGGAGGCTATGGCTACACCTTC. Translating gives CASSLQPGGGYGYTF.

V is TRBV19 and J is TRBJ1-6, with 8 positions matching TRBD1. V dropped 8 bases and J dropped 0; count of bases not matched to a gene: 6. This CDR3 spans 16 amino acids. CDR1 is LNHDA, CDR2 SQIVND, per germline (reference sequence). CDR3 nucleotides: TGTGCCAGTGGGACAGGTCAAGGCTCCTATAATTCACCCCTCCACTTT. It yields the protein CASGTGQGSYNSPLHF.

The genes are TRBV21-1 and TRBJ2-7; the listed D gene, TRBD1, was not tested against the DNA. TRBV21-1 is a known pseudogene. This CDR3 comprises 16 residues. The CDR3 loop reads CASSHLGQGPSYEQYF. Written as DNA, the CDR3 is TGTGCCAGCAGCCACCTGGGACAGGGGCCCTCCTACGAGCAGTACTTC.

The rearrangement uses TRBV3-1 (or the pseudogene TRBV3-2) and TRBJ1-2; 7 nucleotides agree with TRBD1. The length of the CDR3 is 13 residues. V dropped 3 bases and J dropped 8; count of bases not matched to a gene: 6. Germline V CDR1 and CDR2: LGHDT, YNNKEL (reference sequence). CDR3 nucleotides: TGTGCCAGCAGCCACGGAGGGGGCGAGGGCTACACCTTC. Translating gives CASSHGGGEGYTF.

The V call is TRBV19, the J call TRBJ1-5; D call uncertain. Germline V gene sequence: CDR1 LNHDA, CDR2 SQIVND (reference sequence). CDR3 length equals 17 residues. V was pared by 2 bases and J by 4 bases, with 18 bases between. CDR3 amino acids: CASSIYEGPSLNQPQHF. CDR3 sequence (DNA): TGTGCCAGTAGTATATACGAGGGCCCCAGTTTAAATCAGCCCCAGCATTTT. The full variable domain, rest sourced from reference TRBV19 and TRBJ1-5, is DGGITQSPKYLFRKEGQNVTLSCEQNLNHDAMYWYRQDPGQGLRLIYYSQIVNDFQKGDIAEGYSVSREKKESFPLTVTSAQKNPTAFYLCASSIYEGPSLNQPQHFGDGTRLSIL.

The CDR3 loop reads CASSLLADPTDTQYF. The CDR3 nucleotides are TGTGCCAGCAGTTTATTAGCGGATCCCACAGATACGCAGTATTTT. The chain couples TRBV27 to TRBJ2-3, with a possible D match to TRBD2 (6 bases). The V gene's germline CDR1 is MNHEY and CDR2 SMNVEV (reference sequence). The CDR3 covers 15 residues. V lost 1 base and J lost 2, with 10 bases in between.

This chain joins TRBV6-6 and TRBJ1-6; 8 bases line up with TRBD1. V dropped 2 bases and J dropped 7; count of bases not matched to a gene: 4. This CDR3 spans 15 amino acids. Looked up from germline, CDR1 is MNHNY and CDR2 is SVGAGI (reference sequence). This CDR3 is CASSYQDRGNSPLHF. The CDR3 nucleotides are TGTGCCAGCAGTTACCAAGACAGGGGAAATTCACCCCTCCACTTT.

The J gene is TRBJ2-5, the V gene TRBV9; 15 positions agree with TRBD2. Per germline, CDR1 SGDLS and CDR2 YYNGEE. This CDR3 is built from 16 residues. Trimming took 3 bases from V and 4 from J; bases not matched to a gene: 4. CDR3 residues: CASSAGLAGGRETQYF. DNA for the CDR3: TGTGCCAGCAGCGCGGGACTAGCGGGGGGAAGAGAGACCCAGTACTTC.